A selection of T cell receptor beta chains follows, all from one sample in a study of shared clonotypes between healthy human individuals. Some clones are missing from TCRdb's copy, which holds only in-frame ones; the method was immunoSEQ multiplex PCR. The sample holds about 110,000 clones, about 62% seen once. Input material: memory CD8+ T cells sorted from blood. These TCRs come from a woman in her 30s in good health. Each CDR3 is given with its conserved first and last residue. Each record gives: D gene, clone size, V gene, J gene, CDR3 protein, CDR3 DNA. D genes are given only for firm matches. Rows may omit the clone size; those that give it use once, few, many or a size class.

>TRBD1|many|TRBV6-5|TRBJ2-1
CASSRTGNPYNEQFF
TGTGCCAGCAGCCGGACAGGGAACCCCTACAATGAGCAGTTCTTC
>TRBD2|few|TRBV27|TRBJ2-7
CASSLLPGLAGATYEQYF
TGTGCCAGCAGTTTACTCCCTGGACTAGCGGGCGCCACCTACGAGCAGTACTTC
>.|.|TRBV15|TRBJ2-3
CATSSSKYLTDTQYF
TGTGCCACCAGCAGCTCCAAGTACCTCACAGATACGCAGTATTTT
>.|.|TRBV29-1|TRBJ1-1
CSVDPPFGTGPLNTEAFF
TGCAGCGTCGACCCGCCTTTCGGGACTGGTCCGCTGAACACTGAAGCTTTCTTT
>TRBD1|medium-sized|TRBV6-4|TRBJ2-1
CASSDGTGGNEQFF
TGTGCCAGCAGTGACGGGACAGGGGGCAATGAGCAGTTCTTC
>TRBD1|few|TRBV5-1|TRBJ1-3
CASSWGTEGNTIYF
TGCGCCAGCAGCTGGGGGACAGAAGGAAACACCATATATTTT
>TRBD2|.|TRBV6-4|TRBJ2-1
CASSDSQRGDSNEQFF
TGTGCCAGCAGTGACTCCCAGCGGGGGGACAGCAATGAGCAGTTCTTC
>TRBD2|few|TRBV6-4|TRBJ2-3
CASSDSASGTTDTQYF
TGTGCCAGCAGTGACTCGGCTAGCGGCACCACAGATACGCAGTATTTT
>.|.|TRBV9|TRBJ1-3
CASSVILRTLDSGNTIYF
TGTGCCAGCAGCGTTATTCTGAGAACTCTAGACTCTGGAAACACCATATATTTT
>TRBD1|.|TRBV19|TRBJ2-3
CASSRPPGQGTDTQYF
TGTGCCAGTAGTAGACCACCGGGACAGGGCACAGATACGCAGTATTTT
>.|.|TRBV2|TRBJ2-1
CASTWTMDLNEQFF
TGTGCCAGCACCTGGACAATGGACCTCAATGAGCAGTTCTTC
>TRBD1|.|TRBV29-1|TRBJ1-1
CSVEGTGGWNTEAFF
TGCAGCGTTGAGGGGACAGGGGGCTGGAACACTGAAGCTTTCTTT
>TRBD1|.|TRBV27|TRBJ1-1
CASSLQTGGKAFF
TGTGCCAGCAGTTTACAAACAGGGGGGAAAGCTTTCTTT
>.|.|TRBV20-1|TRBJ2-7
CSARRGYEQYF
TGCAGTGCTAGAAGGGGTTACGAGCAGTACTTC
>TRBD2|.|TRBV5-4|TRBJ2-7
CASSFGGRGDEQYF
TGTGCCAGCAGCTTCGGCGGGAGGGGCGACGAGCAGTACTTC
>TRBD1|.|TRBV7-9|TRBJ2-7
CASSSRAQGGRSYEQYF
TGTGCCAGCAGCTCCCGCGCACAGGGGGGAAGGTCCTACGAGCAGTACTTC
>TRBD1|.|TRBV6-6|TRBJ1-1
CASSPNRGATEAFF
TGTGCCAGCAGTCCAAACAGGGGGGCCACTGAAGCTTTCTTT
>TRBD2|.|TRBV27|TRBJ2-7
CASRMSGLAFYEQYF
TGTGCCAGCAGGATGTCGGGACTAGCTTTCTACGAGCAGTACTTC
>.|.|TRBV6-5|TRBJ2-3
CASSRQGTDTQYF
TGTGCCAGCAGCCGCCAGGGCACAGATACGCAGTATTTT
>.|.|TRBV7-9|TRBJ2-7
CASSLRSYEQYF
TGTGCCAGCAGCTTAAGGTCCTACGAGCAGTACTTC
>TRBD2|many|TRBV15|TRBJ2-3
CATRSGGGSTDTQYF
TGTGCCACCAGATCTGGCGGGGGTAGCACAGATACGCAGTATTTT
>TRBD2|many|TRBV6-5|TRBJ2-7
CASSGLAGTSYEQYF
TGTGCCAGCAGCGGACTAGCGGGAACTTCCTACGAGCAGTACTTC
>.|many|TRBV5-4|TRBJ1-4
CASSLGGEVYEKLFF
TGTGCCAGCAGCTTGGGAGGTGAAGTTTATGAAAAACTGTTTTTT